These 23 T cell receptor beta chains were all obtained from the same sample, sequenced in a study of blood T cell repertoires in COVID-19. TCRdb's copy holds only in-frame clones and misses some; the assay was immunoSEQ multiplex PCR. The sample shows approximately 150,000 clones, about 91% of them seen only once. The sample taken for sequencing was peripheral blood. The receptors derive from a human donor in a cohort sampled during active COVID-19.

The chain couples TRBV29-1 to TRBJ1-4; 7 nucleotides line up with TRBD1. V lost 6 bases and J lost 7; bases outside the gene matches: 8. The V gene's germline CDR1 is SQVTM and CDR2 ANQGSEA. CDR3 length: 13 amino acids. CDR3 coding DNA: TGCAGCGTCTCCGGGACAGAGATTGAAAAACTGTTTTTT. This translates into CSVSGTEIEKLFF.

This chain uses TRBV4-1 with TRBJ1-5, with TRBD1 matching 7 bases. CDR1 and CDR2 from the germline V gene are MGHRA and YSYEKL. This CDR3 is built from 16 residues. V lost 0 bases, J lost 3 bases, and 5 bases stayed unmatched. The CDR3 sequence is CASSQENRGSNQPQHF. CDR3 DNA sequence: TGCGCCAGCAGCCAAGAGAACAGGGGATCCAATCAGCCCCAGCATTTT.

The chain carries TRBV4-2 and TRBJ1-2; no firm D call. Germline V gene sequence: CDR1 LGHNA, CDR2 YNFKEQ. The germline V and J ends were trimmed by 6 bases and 3 bases, with 5 bases remaining between them. The CDR3 runs to 11 residues. The CDR3 protein is CASRADYGYTF. CDR3 in DNA: TGTGCCAGCAGGGCAGACTATGGCTACACCTTC.

This chain joins TRBV18 and TRBJ2-7; no reliable D call. Germline values: CDR1 KGHSH, CDR2 LQKENI. V shed 3 bases and J shed 5 bases, with 11 bases lying between them. The CDR3 runs 13 residues. The CDR3 region is CASSPPSIDEQYF. The CDR3, as DNA: TGTGCCAGCTCACCGCCTAGTATAGACGAGCAGTACTTC.

This clone was detected once. V usage is TRBV2 and J usage is TRBJ2-3; weak D call: TRBD2 (5 bases). The V gene lost 6 bases and the J gene lost 5 bases, with 9 bases spanning the gap. The germline gives CDR1 SNHLY, CDR2 FYNNEI. The CDR3 loop spans 12 amino acids. CDR3 protein: CASSMDLDTQYF. The CDR3, as DNA: TGTGCCAGCAGCATGGACTTAGATACGCAGTATTTT.

The chain uses TRBV11-2 and TRBJ2-5; TRBD2 agrees at 7 bases. The CDR3 totals 13 residues. Trimming removed 1 base from V and 4 bases from J; junction bases left unmatched: 0. The germline V gene encodes CDR1 SGHAT and CDR2 FQNNGV. As DNA, the CDR3 is TGTGCCAGCAGCTTAGGCGGGGGAGAGACCCAGTACTTC. This encodes CASSLGGGETQYF.

The chain links TRBV20-1 to TRBJ2-2; D is undetermined. The CDR3 runs 15 residues. In germline, CDR1 is DFQATT, CDR2 SNEGSKA (reference sequence). V was shortened by 3 bases and J by 1 base, with 12 bases between the two germline ends. CDR3: CSASVAVRNTGELFF. The CDR3 nucleotides are TGCAGTGCTAGTGTGGCAGTCAGGAACACCGGGGAGCTGTTTTTT.

The genes are TRBV6-5 and TRBJ1-1; perhaps TRBD1 as D (5 bases). This CDR3 comprises 15 residues. Per the germline V gene, CDR1 is MNHEY and CDR2 is SVGAGI. Trimming took off 0 bases at V and 11 bases at J, with 19 bases between the two ends. The DNA of the CDR3 is TGTGCCAGCAGTTACTCGCCCTTCGGGGGGGACGGGGCTTTCTTT. As protein: CASSYSPFGGDGAFF.

On this clone: Within the sample, other DNA sequences also encode this same CDR3. CDR3 DNA sequence: TGCAGTGCTAGACAGAACACTGAAGCTTTCTTT. It is translated as CSARQNTEAFF. This chain uses TRBV20-1 with TRBJ1-1; the D is unclear. Germline lookup yields CDR1 DFQATT and CDR2 SNEGSKA (reference sequence). V lost 2 bases and J 1 base, leaving 2 bases between the germline ends. CDR3 length: 11 amino acids.

The DNA of the CDR3 is TGTGCCAGTACCGGGACAGGGGGCCGCAATCAGCCCCAGCATTTT. Residues: CASTGTGGRNQPQHF. This chain joins TRBV19 and TRBJ1-5; 12 bases match TRBD1. This CDR3 is 15 amino acids long. From germline, CDR1 is LNHDA and CDR2 SQIVND (reference sequence). V was pared by 7 bases and J by 2 bases, with 3 bases of the junction left unmatched.

The sample holds one count of this clone. The chain links TRBV19 to TRBJ1-2; no clear D. The CDR3 covers 12 residues. V lost 5 bases and J lost 4, with 8 bases in between. Germline loops: CDR1 LNHDA, CDR2 SQIVND (reference sequence). CDR3: CASSFHGYGYTF. The DNA for the CDR3 is TGTGCCAGTAGTTTCCACGGCTATGGCTACACCTTC.

The V and J genes are TRBV3-1 (or the pseudogene TRBV3-2) and TRBJ2-1, with 7 bases identical to TRBD1. The ends lost 5 bases at V and 5 bases at J; junction bases unmatched: 3. The CDR3 sequence is 13 residues long. CDR1 and CDR2 (germline): LGHDT, YNNKEL (reference sequence). CDR3 sequence reads: CASSADRHNEQFF. In DNA, the CDR3 is TGTGCCAGCAGCGCGGACAGGCACAATGAGCAGTTCTTC.

This clone has just a few counts. The chain carries TRBV18 and TRBJ1-2; D possibly corresponds to TRBD1 (6 bases). Trimming stripped 2 bases from V and 8 bases from J, with 15 bases between. Per the germline V gene, CDR1 is KGHSH and CDR2 is LQKENI. CDR3 length: 14 residues. The CDR3 bases are TGTGCCAGCTCACCATTCAGGGGCGCTCAGGGCTACACCTTC. Encoded protein: CASSPFRGAQGYTF.

This clone was seen only once. V is TRBV6-5 and J is TRBJ1-1, with D possibly TRBD1 on 5 matching bases. The CDR3 length is 11 residues. Deletions cut 5 bases from V and 11 bases from J, with 12 bases between. The germline V gene has CDR1 MNHEY and CDR2 SVGAGI. In DNA, the CDR3 is TGTGCCAGCAGTCCAGGGTTTGGGGCTTTCTTT. Protein product: CASSPGFGAFF.

A single count supports this clone. The CDR3 here is CASSVDPGKGSPLHF. The CDR3 nucleotides are TGTGCCAGCAGCGTAGATCCAGGGAAAGGATCACCCCTCCACTTT. V is TRBV9 and J is TRBJ1-6; D might be TRBD1 (5 bases). CDR1 is SGDLS, CDR2 YYNGEE, per germline. This CDR3 spans 15 amino acids. V lost 0 bases and J 10 bases, leaving 14 bases between the germline ends.

A single count supports this clone. CDR3 residues: CATSLTTSGAGDTQYF. For the CDR3, the DNA is TGTGCCACCAGCCTGACGACTAGCGGGGCAGGAGATACGCAGTATTTT. The V gene is TRBV24-1, the J gene TRBJ2-3, with TRBD2 matching over 11 bases. Germline loops: CDR1 KGHDR, CDR2 SFDVKD. With V trimmed by 7 bases and J by 5 bases, 10 bases remained unmatched. The CDR3 sequence is 16 residues long.

The J gene is TRBJ1-4, the V gene TRBV21-1. TRBV21-1 is reported as a pseudogene. The CDR3 has 15 amino acids. The CDR3 coding sequence is TGTGCCAGCAGCGGACGACCGGGGTTGGATGAAAAACTGTTTTTT. Translation gives CASSGRPGLDEKLFF.

This clone has just one count. The CDR3 DNA is TGTGCCAGCAGCTCCCGGGGAAAAGGGTCCTACGAGCAGTACTTC. This translates into CASSSRGKGSYEQYF. The chain uses TRBV5-6 and TRBJ2-7, with D perhaps TRBD2 (5 bases). Per the germline V gene, CDR1 is SGHDT and CDR2 is YYEEEE. There are 15 residues in the CDR3. With 3 bases removed from V and 1 base from J, the gap between germline ends came to 14 bases.

The chain carries TRBV12-5 and TRBJ1-5, with unresolved D. Germline-derived CDR1 and CDR2 are LGHNT and FRNRAP. V was pared by 6 bases and J by 2 bases, with 11 bases between. The CDR3 length is 14 residues. Here the CDR3 DNA reads TGTGCTAGTGGCCCTGAGAGGGGCAATCAGCCCCAGCATTTT. The encoded protein is CASGPERGNQPQHF.

The V call is TRBV2, the J call TRBJ2-7; unclear D gene. CDR3 size: 11 residues. V gave up 5 bases and J gave up 5 bases, with 7 bases separating them. From germline, CDR1 is SNHLY and CDR2 FYNNEI. The CDR3 reads CASSRRDEQYF. CDR3 bases: TGTGCCAGCAGTAGACGGGACGAGCAGTACTTC. Drawing the rest from reference TRBV2 and TRBJ2-7, the complete variable domain is EPEVTQTPSHQVTQMGQEVILRCVPISNHLYFYWYRQILGQKVEFLVSFYNNEISEKSEIFDDQFSVERPDGSNFTLKIRSTKLEDSAMYFCASSRRDEQYFGPGTRLTVT.

The chain joins TRBV5-1 to TRBJ1-4; TRBD1 aligns across 7 bases. The CDR3 has 13 amino acids. Germline V gene lookup returns CDR1 SGHRS and CDR2 YFSETQ. After removal of 2 bases from V and 6 bases from J, the junction contained 1 base not matched to a gene. This CDR3 is CASSFQGDEKLFF. Written as DNA, the CDR3 is TGCGCCAGCAGCTTTCAGGGGGATGAAAAACTGTTTTTT. Full variable domain (outside the CDR3, taken from reference TRBV5-1 and TRBJ1-4): KAGVTQTPRYLIKTRGQQVTLSCSPISGHRSVSWYQQTPGQGLQFLFEYFSETQRNKGNFPGRFSGRQFSNSRSEMNVSTLELGDSALYLCASSFQGDEKLFFGSGTQLSVL.

The count of this clone is one. V and J are TRBV6-2 or TRBV6-3 and TRBJ1-1; D is uncertain. The ends were cut back, 4 bases at V and 5 bases at J, with 17 bases in the middle. This CDR3 has 15 residues. CDR1 MNHEY and CDR2 SVGEGT come from the germline V gene. The CDR3, as DNA: TGTGCCAGCAGTTCCGACGGCTACCCGGGGACTGAAGCTTTCTTT. It yields the protein CASSSDGYPGTEAFF.

The chain joins TRBV12-3 or TRBV12-4 to TRBJ1-2; 7 bases fit TRBD1. This CDR3 is 13 amino acids long. V was clipped by 4 bases and J by 8 bases; unmatched bases: 7. The CDR3 region is CASSSTGAWGYTF. DNA of the CDR3: TGTGCCAGCAGTTCAACAGGGGCGTGGGGCTACACCTTC.